This note documents a single T cell receptor beta chain sequence. Its antigen is not known. This sample stems from a study of human T cells and chemical hapten exposure. Study-wide findings and caveats: Sensitization with DPC brought no change to TCRs above 1 in 1000 in frequency.

From germline, CDR1 is ENHRY and CDR2 SYGVKD. The V end was cut by 7 bases, the J end by 0 bases, with 10 bases between. The CDR3 totals 13 residues. Each cDNA molecule in the library carried unique molecular identifiers. TCRdb re-analysed the 5' RACE reads in MiXCR, keeping a single row per CDR3 protein. The sample lists 110,000 or so distinct CDR3 sequences; approximately 20% were seen once. Blood, whole and unfractionated, served as the source for total RNA extraction. The chain carries TRBV10-3 and TRBJ2-7; tentatively, D is TRBD2 (6 bases). The TCR comes from a human donor in good health. This CDR3 reads CAIKEGSSYEQYF. The CDR3 coding sequence is TGTGCCATCAAGGAGGGTAGCTCCTACGAGCAGTACTTC.